The T cell receptor beta chain described here comes from a study of OX40 agonist ivuxolimab in advanced cancers. Comment on this clone: What it binds is unknown.

The V segment lost 2 bases and the J segment 3 bases; nucleotides outside the gene matches: 2. CDR1 is SNHLY and CDR2 is FYNNEI in the germline V gene. The CDR3 covers 14 residues. General observations from the study: Some of the lowest clonal expansion was seen in partial responders at 0.1-3.0 mg/kg.

The method was immunoSEQ multiplex PCR; TCRdb's version includes in-frame clones alone and lacks a portion of them. The sample lists about 64,000 clones, roughly 85% occurring once. Here the sequenced sample was CD4+ or CD8+ T cells sorted from blood, taken in a trial of the OX40 agonist ivuxolimab. The clonotype comes from an adult with an advanced solid tumor such as melanoma, head and neck, liver or kidney cancer. The chain carries TRBV2 and TRBJ1-1; TRBD1 matches 8 bases. The CDR3 sequence is CASSEQGADTEAFF. CDR3 DNA sequence: TGTGCCAGCAGTGAACAGGGGGCGGACACTGAAGCTTTCTTT.